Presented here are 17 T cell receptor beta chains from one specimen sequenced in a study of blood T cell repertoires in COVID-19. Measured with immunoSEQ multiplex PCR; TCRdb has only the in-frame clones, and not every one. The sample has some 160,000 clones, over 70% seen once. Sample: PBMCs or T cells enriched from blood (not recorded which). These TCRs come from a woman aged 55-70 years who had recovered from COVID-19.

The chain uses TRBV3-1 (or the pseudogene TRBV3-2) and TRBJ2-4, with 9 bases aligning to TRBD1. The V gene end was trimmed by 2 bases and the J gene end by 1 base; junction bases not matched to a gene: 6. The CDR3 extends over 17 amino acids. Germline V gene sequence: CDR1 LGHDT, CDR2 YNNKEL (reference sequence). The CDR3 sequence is CASSQLGTGMAKNIQYF. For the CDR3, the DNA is TGTGCCAGCAGCCAACTAGGGACAGGGATGGCCAAAAACATTCAGTACTTC.

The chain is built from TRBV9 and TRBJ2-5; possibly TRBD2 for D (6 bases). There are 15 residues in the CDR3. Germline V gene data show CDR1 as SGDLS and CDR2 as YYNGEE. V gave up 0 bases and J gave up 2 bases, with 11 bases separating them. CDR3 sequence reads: CASSVEAGKQETQYF. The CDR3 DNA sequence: TGTGCCAGCAGCGTAGAGGCGGGGAAGCAAGAGACCCAGTACTTC.

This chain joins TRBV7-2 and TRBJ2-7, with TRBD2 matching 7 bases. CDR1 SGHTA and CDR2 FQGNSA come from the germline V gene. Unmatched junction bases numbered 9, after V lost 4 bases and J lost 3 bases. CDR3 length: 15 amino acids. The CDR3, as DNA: TGTGCCAGCAGCTCAAGTTTGACTAGCAGCTACGAGCAGTACTTC. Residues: CASSSSLTSSYEQYF.

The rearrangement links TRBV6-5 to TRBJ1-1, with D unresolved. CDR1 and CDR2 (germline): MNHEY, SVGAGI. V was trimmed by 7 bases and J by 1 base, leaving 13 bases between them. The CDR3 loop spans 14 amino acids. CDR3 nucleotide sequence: TGTGCCAGCAAGTTCACGGCGGAGAACACTGAAGCTTTCTTT. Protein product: CASKFTAENTEAFF.

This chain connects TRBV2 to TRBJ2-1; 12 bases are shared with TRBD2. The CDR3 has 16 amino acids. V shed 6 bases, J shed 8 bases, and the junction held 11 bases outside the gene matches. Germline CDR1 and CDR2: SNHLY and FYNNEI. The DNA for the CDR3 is TGTGCCAGCAGGGAATTGCTAGCGGGGGGGCCCCATGAGCAGTTCTTC. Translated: CASRELLAGGPHEQFF.

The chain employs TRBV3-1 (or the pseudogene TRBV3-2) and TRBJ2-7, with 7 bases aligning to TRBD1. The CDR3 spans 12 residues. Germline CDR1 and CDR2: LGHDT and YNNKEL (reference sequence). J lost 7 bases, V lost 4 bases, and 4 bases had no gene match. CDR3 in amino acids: CASSPQGWEQYF. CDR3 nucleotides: TGTGCCAGCAGCCCACAGGGGTGGGAGCAGTACTTC.

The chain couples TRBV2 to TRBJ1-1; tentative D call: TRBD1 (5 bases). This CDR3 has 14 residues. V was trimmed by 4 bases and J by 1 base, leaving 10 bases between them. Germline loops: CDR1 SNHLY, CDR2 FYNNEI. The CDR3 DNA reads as TGTGCCAGCAGTGTACAGGTTAGGAACACTGAAGCTTTCTTT. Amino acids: CASSVQVRNTEAFF.

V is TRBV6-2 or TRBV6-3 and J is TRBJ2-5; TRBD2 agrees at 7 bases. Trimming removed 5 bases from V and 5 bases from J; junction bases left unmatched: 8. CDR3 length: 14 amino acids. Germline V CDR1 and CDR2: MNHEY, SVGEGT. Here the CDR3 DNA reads TGTGCCAGCAGTCCACTAGCGCAGCGGGAGACCCAGTACTTC. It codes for CASSPLAQRETQYF.

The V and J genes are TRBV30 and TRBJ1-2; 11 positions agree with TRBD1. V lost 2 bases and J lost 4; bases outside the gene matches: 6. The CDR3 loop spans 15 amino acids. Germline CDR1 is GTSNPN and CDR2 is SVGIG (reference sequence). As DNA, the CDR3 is TGTGCCTGGAGTCCCGGGACAGGGGGATTCTATGGCTACACCTTC. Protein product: CAWSPGTGGFYGYTF.

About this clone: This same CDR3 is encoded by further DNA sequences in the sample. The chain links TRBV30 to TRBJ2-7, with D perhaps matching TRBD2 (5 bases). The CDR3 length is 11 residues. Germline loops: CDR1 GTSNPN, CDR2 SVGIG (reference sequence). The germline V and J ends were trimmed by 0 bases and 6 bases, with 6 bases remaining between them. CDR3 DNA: TGTGCCTGGAGTGTACGGGGCGAGCAGTACTTC. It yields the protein CAWSVRGEQYF.

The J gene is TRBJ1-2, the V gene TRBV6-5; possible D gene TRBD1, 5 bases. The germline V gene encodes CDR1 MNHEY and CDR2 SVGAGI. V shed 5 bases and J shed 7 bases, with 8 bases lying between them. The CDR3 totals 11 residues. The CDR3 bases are TGTGCCAGCAGTCGGGGGGGTGGCTACACCTTC. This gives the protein CASSRGGGYTF.

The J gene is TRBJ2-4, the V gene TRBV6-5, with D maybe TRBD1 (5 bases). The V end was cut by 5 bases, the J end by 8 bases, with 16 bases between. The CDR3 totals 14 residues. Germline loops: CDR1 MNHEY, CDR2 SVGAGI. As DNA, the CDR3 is TGTGCCAGCAGTACAGCCTCTCAGGGTTACATTCAGTACTTC. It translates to CASSTASQGYIQYF.

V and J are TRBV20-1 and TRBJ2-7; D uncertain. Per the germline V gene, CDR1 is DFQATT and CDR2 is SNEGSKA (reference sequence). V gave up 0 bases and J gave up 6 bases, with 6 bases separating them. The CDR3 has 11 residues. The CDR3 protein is CSARDQIEQYF. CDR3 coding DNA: TGCAGTGCTAGAGATCAGATCGAGCAGTACTTC.

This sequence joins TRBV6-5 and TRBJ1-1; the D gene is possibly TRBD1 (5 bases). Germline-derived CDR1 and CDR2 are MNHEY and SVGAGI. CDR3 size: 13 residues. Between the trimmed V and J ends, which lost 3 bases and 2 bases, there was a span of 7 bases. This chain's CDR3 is CASSYDSNTEAFF. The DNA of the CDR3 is TGTGCCAGCAGTTATGACAGCAACACTGAAGCTTTCTTT.

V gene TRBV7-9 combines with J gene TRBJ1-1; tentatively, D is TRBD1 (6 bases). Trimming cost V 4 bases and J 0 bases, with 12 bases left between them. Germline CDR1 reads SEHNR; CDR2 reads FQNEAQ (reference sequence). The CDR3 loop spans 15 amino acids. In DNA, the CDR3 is TGTGCCAGCAGCTCCGCCGGACAGATGAACACTGAAGCTTTCTTT. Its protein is CASSSAGQMNTEAFF.

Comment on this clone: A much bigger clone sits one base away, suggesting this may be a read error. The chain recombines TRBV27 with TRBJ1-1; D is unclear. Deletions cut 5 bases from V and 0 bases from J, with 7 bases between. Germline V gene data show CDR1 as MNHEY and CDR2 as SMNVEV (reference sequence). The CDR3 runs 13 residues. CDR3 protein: CASSPGMNTEAFF. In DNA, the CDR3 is TGTGCCAGCAGTCCCGGGATGAACACTGAAGCTTTCTTT.

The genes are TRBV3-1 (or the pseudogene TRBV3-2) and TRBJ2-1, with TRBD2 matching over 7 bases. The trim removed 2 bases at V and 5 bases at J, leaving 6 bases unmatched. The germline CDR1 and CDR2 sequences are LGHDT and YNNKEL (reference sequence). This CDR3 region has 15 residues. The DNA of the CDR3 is TGTGCCAGCAGCCAACGGCTAGCGGCTAACAATGAGCAGTTCTTC. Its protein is CASSQRLAANNEQFF.